This section outlines one TCR beta chain sequence together with its context. Its antigen target is currently unknown. No much larger clonotype is one base removed from it; base qualities were not supplied. From cysteine to phenylalanine, the CDR3 is 14 amino acids long. Only the CDR3 part of the read is kept: 42 bases, read in frame from the first base. Sequences MNHEY (CDR1) and SMNVEV (CDR2) are obtained from the germline V gene (reference sequence). Relative to germline, V is 6 bases shorter and J is 5 bases shorter, with 16 bases between their ends. A second Seattle source provided samples from volunteer blood donors who had recovered from COVID-19. The collaborating institutions used their own protocols to collect whole blood in K2EDTA tubes. For TCRbeta analysis, collaborators shipped samples in one of three forms: frozen whole blood, isolated PBMCs, or DNA extracted from either of those sample types.

TCRbeta CDR3 regions were amplified from genomic DNA using the immunoSEQ Assay, a bias-controlled multiplex PCR. In the source study's methods: Within the assay, amplification of reference gene primers was used to estimate how many nucleated cells each sample contained. Sequence reads were collapsed and filtered to measure the absolute abundance of every unique TCRbeta CDR3 rearrangement. For each sample, productive Simpson clonality was calculated as the square root of Simpson's diversity index across productive rearrangements. This is the immuneACCESS table as TCRdb keeps it, with only in-frame sequences that have V and J called. A part of the clones is gone; compared with another copy, unresolved V genes explain less than half, and the rest is unexplained. V and J calls plus clone size are reproduced from that table; the DNA served to infer D and trimming. The sample records roughly 240,000 clones, roughly nine tenths of which are singletons. The leading ten clones occupy 1.5% to 2% of the sample.

The sample belongs to a study of blood T cell repertoires in COVID-19 (dated by TCRdb to 2020 to 2022). With respect to the entire study: Samples from collaborators originated in the United States, Italy and Spain and spanned both the acute and convalescent phases of COVID-19. The material from the prospective study consisted of cDNA or gDNA derived from T cells, B-cell-depleted T cells, or PBMCs. Subjects who had been exposed to COVID-19, were actively infected with it, or had recovered from it provided the deeply sampled blood TCRbeta repertoires that made up the dataset. The repertoires were released in a freely available public database intended as a resource for research on the immune response to SARS-CoV-2. The samples were drawn from two sources: the first 160 participants of the ongoing ImmuneRACE study, and some 1,300 subjects contributed by 6 global collaborators. Nearly every sample came with metadata listing a de-identified subject ID, COVID-19 status, age in years and sex. Where available, HLA class I and class II types were obtained from metadata supplied by the sample provider rather than from assay-based typing.

General findings and caveats noted by the study authors: How much clinical and demographic metadata was included differed by source and by participant, and the metadata was provided uncurated.

The chain employs TRBV27 and TRBJ1-1; TRBD1 could be the D gene, as 6 bases match. This receptor was taken from a woman in her sixties or seventies who had recovered from COVID-19. Sequencing input: peripheral blood. The DNA sequence is TGTGCCAGCAGGATACAGGGTGGTGGGACTGAAGCTTTCTTT. Its translation reads: CASRIQGGGTEAFF.